Presented here are 16 T cell receptor beta chains from one specimen sequenced in a study of T cell responses to AZD1222 COVID-19 vaccine. The data were produced by immunoSEQ multiplex PCR, yet TCRdb's version contains in-frame clones alone and is incomplete. The data hold some 130,000 clones, with 90% observed a single time. The starting material was peripheral blood, obtained on day 0 of AZD1222 vaccination. The receptors shown here come from an adult in good health.

The V and J genes are TRBV13 and TRBJ1-2, with 7 bases fitting TRBD1. The CDR3 sequence is 15 residues long. Germline assignment: CDR1 PRHDT and CDR2 FYEKMQ (reference sequence). V dropped 4 bases and J dropped 6; count of bases not matched to a gene: 11. CDR3 loop: CASSSRQGDKDGYTF. In nucleotides, the CDR3 is TGTGCCAGCAGCTCCCGACAGGGCGATAAAGATGGCTACACCTTC.

This clone was counted a single time. V gene TRBV5-4 combines with J gene TRBJ1-6; D is unresolved. This CDR3 has 14 residues. CDR1 and CDR2 from the germline V gene are SGHNT and YYREEE (reference sequence). V was clipped by 2 bases and J by 13 bases, with 16 bases between them. CDR3: CASSFGRNYSPLHF. The CDR3 nucleotides read TGTGCCAGCAGCTTCGGACGAAATTACTCGCCCCTCCACTTT.

The V and J genes are TRBV28 and TRBJ2-1, with 9 bases aligning to TRBD1. CDR3 length equals 16 residues. The V gene's germline CDR1 is MDHEN and CDR2 SYDVKM. In nucleotides, the CDR3 is TGTTCCGCCCAGCCCGGACAGGGGCCCTCCTACAATGAGCAGTTCTTC. Encoded protein: CSAQPGQGPSYNEQFF.

V usage is TRBV6-5 and J usage is TRBJ1-2; D not certain. Germline lookup yields CDR1 MNHEY and CDR2 SVGAGI. The CDR3 loop spans 12 amino acids. Between the trimmed V and J ends, which lost 6 bases and 2 bases, there was a span of 7 bases. In nucleotides, the CDR3 is TGTGCCAGCAGCCCCGGCAACTATGGCTACACCTTC. Translation: CASSPGNYGYTF.

The CDR3 is CASNVNGGSVYGYTF. The CDR3 region has the DNA TGCGCCAGCAATGTGAATGGGGGGTCGGTCTATGGCTACACCTTC. The gene calls are TRBV10-2 and TRBJ1-2, with D maybe TRBD1 (5 bases). The V end lost 7 bases, the J end lost 4 bases, and 19 bases lay between the germline ends. Germline V gene data show CDR1 as WSHSY and CDR2 as SAAADI. The CDR3 is 15 amino acids.

This chain joins TRBV21-1 and TRBJ1-4; the DNA was not used to check the table's D call, TRBD1. TRBV21-1 has pseudogene status. This CDR3 has 16 residues. Here the CDR3 DNA reads TGTGCCAGAAGGGGCCCAAACCAGACCGACCCTGAAAAACTGTTTTTT. Encoded protein: CARRGPNQTDPEKLFF.

The gene calls are TRBV27 and TRBJ2-7, with 10 positions matching TRBD2. After removal of 6 bases from V and 7 bases from J, the junction contained 12 bases not matched to a gene. Germline values: CDR1 MNHEY, CDR2 SMNVEV (reference sequence). The CDR3 contains 15 residues. The DNA of the CDR3 is TGTGCCAGCAGGGTAGGGCTAGCGGGGGCATGGGAGCAGTACTTC. Protein sequence: CASRVGLAGAWEQYF.

The V and J genes are TRBV20-1 and TRBJ1-2; D uncertain. The germline gives CDR1 DFQATT, CDR2 SNEGSKA (reference sequence). CDR3 length: 13 amino acids. The V end lost 3 bases, the J end lost 4 bases, and 12 bases lay between the germline ends. Written as DNA, the CDR3 is TGCAGTGCTAGTATCGGCGGACTCTATGGCTACACCTTC. Its translation is CSASIGGLYGYTF.

This clone has only a few counts. This rearrangement joins TRBV5-1 to TRBJ1-1; no firm D call. This CDR3 spans 15 amino acids. Trimming shortened V by 0 bases and J by 0 bases, and 9 bases separated the two germline ends. Germline assignment: CDR1 SGHRS and CDR2 YFSETQ. The CDR3 protein is CASSLDRHLNTEAFF. The CDR3 nucleotides read TGCGCCAGCAGCTTGGATAGACACCTGAACACTGAAGCTTTCTTT.

The rearrangement links TRBV9 to TRBJ2-7, with 8 bases identical to TRBD1. The CDR3 totals 16 residues. CDR1 is SGDLS and CDR2 is YYNGEE in the germline V gene. V lost 4 bases to trimming and J lost 3 bases; unmatched junction nucleotides: 12. The CDR3 nucleotides read TGTGCCAGCAGCCCTACCCCCGGACAGGGCCGCTACGAGCAGTACTTC. Its protein product is CASSPTPGQGRYEQYF.

This rearrangement joins TRBV3-1 (or the pseudogene TRBV3-2) to TRBJ2-3; D unresolved. CDR1 and CDR2 from the germline V gene are LGHDT and YNNKEL (reference sequence). V lost 0 bases and J lost 2, with 12 bases in between. CDR3 length equals 16 residues. This chain's CDR3 is CASSQDRQLVTDTQYF. The CDR3 DNA reads TGTGCCAGCAGCCAAGACCGTCAGCTAGTCACAGATACGCAGTATTTT.

The J gene is TRBJ2-3, the V gene TRBV5-3; D ambiguous. TRBV5-3 is marked as an open reading frame, function uncertain. The CDR3 runs to 14 residues. The V end was cut by 2 bases, the J end by 1 base, with 8 bases between. The CDR3 nucleotides read TGTGCCAGAAGCTTAGAGACACGCACAGATACGCAGTATTTT. It is translated as CARSLETRTDTQYF.

This chain uses TRBV5-1 with TRBJ2-2, with D maybe TRBD1 (5 bases). V lost 3 bases, J lost 7 bases, and 7 bases lay in between. The CDR3 length is 12 residues. Germline-derived CDR1 and CDR2 are SGHRS and YFSETQ. CDR3 in amino acids: CASSSGIGELFF. For the CDR3, the DNA is TGCGCCAGCAGCTCAGGGATCGGGGAGCTGTTTTTT.

CDR3 loop: CASSFPGAYEQYF. In DNA form, the CDR3 reads TGTGCCAGCAGCTTTCCGGGGGCCTACGAGCAGTACTTC. The gene calls are TRBV7-2 and TRBJ2-7; a possible D gene is TRBD2 (6 bases). Germline V lookup: CDR1 SGHTA, CDR2 FQGNSA. The CDR3 spans 13 residues. The V gene lost 3 bases and the J gene lost 2 bases, with 8 bases spanning the gap.

The V call is TRBV7-2, the J call TRBJ1-2, with D unresolved. Trimming took off 3 bases at V and 3 bases at J, with 8 bases between the two ends. There are 13 residues in the CDR3. Germline lookup yields CDR1 SGHTA and CDR2 FQGNSA. CDR3 in amino acids: CASSLPQDYGYTF. Written as DNA, the CDR3 is TGTGCCAGCAGCTTGCCCCAGGACTATGGCTACACCTTC.

The V gene is TRBV4-1, the J gene TRBJ1-1; a possible D gene is TRBD1 (5 bases). V shed 0 bases and J shed 0 bases, with 8 bases lying between them. The V gene's germline CDR1 is MGHRA and CDR2 YSYEKL. This CDR3 has 15 residues. CDR3 amino acids: CASSQEGPMNTEAFF. The CDR3, as DNA: TGCGCCAGCAGCCAAGAGGGGCCCATGAACACTGAAGCTTTCTTT.